This TCR beta chain was sequenced during a study of identical twins (TCRdb year 2016). Some background on the complete study: TCR alpha and beta repertoires from monozygotic twins, unrelated adults of various ages and cord blood were deep-sequenced to test whether fetal clonotypes persist. To rule out contamination, replicate twin experiments were performed at different times with different library preparation protocols. Summary of the overall study and its limitations: In monozygotic twins, out-of-frame TCR alpha sharing was systematically underestimated by recombination models, although the models agreed with sharing between unrelated individuals. In beta out-of-frame sequences, excess twin sharing was weaker, because having fewer shared sequences lowered the signal-to-noise ratio. Conclusions relied on cross-sectional statistical analysis, since the same donors could not be followed over many years. Compared with coincidental sharing between unrelated individuals, out-of-frame TCR alpha sequences shared between twins showed an excess of sequences with low generation probability. Fewer insertions were carried by abundant cord blood beta clonotypes; a weaker similar trend was observed in young adult naive repertoires, while no such trend was observed in memory repertoires. Zero-insertion analyses could be partly confounded by invariant T cells such as MAIT and iNKT, although diverse VJ usage argued against such confounding for most clonotypes.

Between the V and J ends, shortened by 3 bases and 1 base respectively, the junction contains 9 bases. Via the germline V gene, CDR1 is MGHDK and CDR2 SYGVNS. Taken from cysteine to phenylalanine, the CDR3 has 14 residues. The read is trimmed to its CDR3 DNA, 42 bases read in frame from base 1. Comment on this clonotype: Its antigen remains unidentified. One base away there is no much larger clone; base qualities are not given.

Only healthy Caucasian donors were included. The twin cohort consisted of three pairs of female monozygotic twins, all aged roughly 18 to 29 years. Positive isolation kits from Invitrogen were used to isolate the CD4+ and CD8+ T cell populations. Libraries were made using 5' RACE. Sequencing took place on an Illumina HiSeq 2000. A universal primer binding site was added through template switching, and the final cDNA carried a unique molecular identifier so that TCR cDNA molecules could be counted accurately. First-strand cDNA for TCR alpha and beta chains was synthesized from specific primers in the conserved constant-segment region. To control for contamination, every cDNA library was double barcoded, receiving both a SMART-Mk sample barcode and Illumina barcodes. TruSeq adapter sequences, together with Illumina sample barcodes, were added in two successive PCR steps. TCR alpha and beta cDNA libraries were sequenced on the Illumina HiSeq platform with custom primers. The paper's processing steps were these. MiGEC was used to process raw reads and extract unique molecular identifiers, and MiXCR was used to find CDR3 positions. Recombination models were inferred per individual with the repgenHMM and IGoR tools using an EM algorithm. The tcR package in R was used for shared clonotype analysis, with sharing normalized by the product of cloneset sizes. To study raw recombination without the effects of thymic and clonal selection, out-of-frame nonproductive sequences were analyzed. TCRdb cleaned the public reads at Q25 with fastp, built clones with MiXCR and kept in-frame beta chains. Here each entry gathers all rows of one CDR3 protein and keeps the most common genes and DNA. Here the V and J calls rest on TCRdb's processing, not on the authors' analysis. This sample comprises around 490,000 distinct CDR3 sequences, 20% to 25% of them detected only once. In total, the top ten clones hold around 0.47% of the sample.

This sample also appeared in a second study, on yellow fever vaccine responses in identical twins. As that second study puts it: According to the authors, in identical twins the way T cells responded to vaccination appeared partly convergent and partly personalized. Focusing on identical twins, the study followed the T cell clones that responded to the vaccine, and did so with precision.

The TCR was taken from a woman between 18 and 29 years old in good health. The chain is made from TRBV25-1 and TRBJ2-5; no confident D gene assignment can be made. The sequencing input was CD4+ T cells sorted from blood. The CDR3 in this case is CASSDGRAQETQYF. The DNA sequence is given as TGTGCCAGCAGTGACGGAAGGGCCCAAGAGACCCAGTACTTC.